The clone carrying this T cell receptor (beta chain) was seen a handful of times. The record originates from a study of identical twins. Germline V CDR1 and CDR2: LGHNA, YNFKEQ. This CDR3 is built from 11 residues. With 3 bases removed from V and 12 bases from J, the gap between germline ends came to 9 bases. TCRdb used MiXCR to reprocess the 5' RACE reads, holding one entry per CDR3 protein. The repertoire has approximately 250,000 distinct CDR3 sequences, over 5% of them found once; the top ten carry approximately 15%. These records were also assigned to another study, of T cells expressing NK-cell markers.

Sequencing was performed on CD8+ T cells sorted from blood. The J gene is TRBJ1-5, the V gene TRBV4-2, with D possibly TRBD1 on 5 matching bases. The sequence was obtained from a woman younger than 30 in good health. The CDR3 here is CASSQGDGQHF. DNA for the CDR3: TGTGCCAGCAGCCAGGGGGATGGCCAGCATTTT.